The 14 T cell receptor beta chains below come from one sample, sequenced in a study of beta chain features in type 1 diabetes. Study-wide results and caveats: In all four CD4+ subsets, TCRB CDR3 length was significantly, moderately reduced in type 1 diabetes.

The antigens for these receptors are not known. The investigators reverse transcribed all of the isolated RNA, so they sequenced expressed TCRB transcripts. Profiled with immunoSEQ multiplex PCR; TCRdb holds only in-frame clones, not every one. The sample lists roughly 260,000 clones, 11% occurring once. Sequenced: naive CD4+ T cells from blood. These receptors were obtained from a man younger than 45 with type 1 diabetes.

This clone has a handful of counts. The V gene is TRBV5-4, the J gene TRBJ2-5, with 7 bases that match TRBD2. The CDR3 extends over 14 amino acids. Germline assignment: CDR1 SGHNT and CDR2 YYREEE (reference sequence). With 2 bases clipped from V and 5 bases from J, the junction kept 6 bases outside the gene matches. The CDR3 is CASSFGGTGETQYF. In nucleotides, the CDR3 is TGTGCCAGCAGCTTCGGGGGGACCGGGGAGACCCAGTACTTC.

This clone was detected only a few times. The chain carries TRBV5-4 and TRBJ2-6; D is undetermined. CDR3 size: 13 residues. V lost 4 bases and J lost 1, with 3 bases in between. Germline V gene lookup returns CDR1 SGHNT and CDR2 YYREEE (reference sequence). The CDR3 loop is CASSQSGANVLTF. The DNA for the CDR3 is TGTGCCAGCAGCCAGTCTGGGGCCAACGTCCTGACTTTC.

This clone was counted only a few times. The CDR3 DNA follows: TGTGCCAGCAGCGTAGGGGACGGGGGGGCCTCTGAGCAGTTCTTC. Encoded protein: CASSVGDGGASEQFF. The chain is built from TRBV9 and TRBJ2-1; 8 nucleotides line up with TRBD2. J gave up 9 bases and V 0 bases, and 8 bases lay outside the gene matches. The CDR3 runs 15 residues. Germline assignment: CDR1 SGDLS and CDR2 YYNGEE.

The CDR3 region is CASSASRETQYF. For the CDR3, the DNA is TGTGCCAGCTCAGCTTCTCGGGAGACCCAGTACTTC. The chain couples TRBV18 to TRBJ2-5; no definite D call. V was cut by 5 bases and J by 5 bases, with 9 bases left in between. The CDR3 runs 12 residues. CDR1 KGHSH and CDR2 LQKENI come from the germline V gene.

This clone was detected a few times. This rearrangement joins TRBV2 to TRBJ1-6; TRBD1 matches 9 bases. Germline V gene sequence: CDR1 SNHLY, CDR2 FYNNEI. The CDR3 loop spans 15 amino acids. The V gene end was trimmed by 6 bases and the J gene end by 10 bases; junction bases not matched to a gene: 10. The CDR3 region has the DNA TGTGCCAGCAGGACCACCACAGGGGGCGGATCACCCCTCCACTTT. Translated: CASRTTTGGGSPLHF.

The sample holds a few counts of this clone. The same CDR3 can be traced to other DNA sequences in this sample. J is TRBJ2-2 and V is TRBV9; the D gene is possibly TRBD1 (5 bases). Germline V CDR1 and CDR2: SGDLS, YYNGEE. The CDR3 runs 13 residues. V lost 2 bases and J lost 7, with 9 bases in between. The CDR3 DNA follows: TGTGCCAGCAGCGTTCAGGGCAGCGGGGAGCTGTTTTTT. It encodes CASSVQGSGELFF.

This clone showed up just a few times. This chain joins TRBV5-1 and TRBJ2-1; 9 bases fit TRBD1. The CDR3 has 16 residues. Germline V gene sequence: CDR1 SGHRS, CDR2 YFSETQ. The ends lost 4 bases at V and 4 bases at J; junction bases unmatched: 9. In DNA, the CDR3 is TGCGCCAGCAGCCCCGACAGGGGGGGGGCATACAATGAGCAGTTCTTC. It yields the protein CASSPDRGGAYNEQFF.

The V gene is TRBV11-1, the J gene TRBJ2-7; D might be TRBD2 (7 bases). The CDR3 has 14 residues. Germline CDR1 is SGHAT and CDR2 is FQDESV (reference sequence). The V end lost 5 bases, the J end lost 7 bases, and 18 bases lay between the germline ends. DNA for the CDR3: TGTGCCAGCAGCAACGGGGGGCCCGAGTCGGAGCAGTACTTC. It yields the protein CASSNGGPESEQYF.

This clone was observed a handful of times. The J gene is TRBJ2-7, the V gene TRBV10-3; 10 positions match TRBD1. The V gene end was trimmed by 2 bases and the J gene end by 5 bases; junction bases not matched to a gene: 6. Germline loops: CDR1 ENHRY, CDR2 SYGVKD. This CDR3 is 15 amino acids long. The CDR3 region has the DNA TGTGCCATCAGTGAGCCGGGACAGGGGTACCACGAGCAGTACTTC. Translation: CAISEPGQGYHEQYF.

CDR3 amino acids: CASSPGQQYEQYF. The CDR3 DNA is TGTGCCAGCAGCCCAGGACAGCAGTACGAGCAGTACTTC. This chain connects TRBV7-9 to TRBJ2-7; D might be TRBD1 (6 bases). Germline CDR1 reads SEHNR; CDR2 reads FQNEAQ (reference sequence). The V gene lost 5 bases and the J gene lost 4 bases, with 12 bases spanning the gap. The CDR3 loop spans 13 amino acids.

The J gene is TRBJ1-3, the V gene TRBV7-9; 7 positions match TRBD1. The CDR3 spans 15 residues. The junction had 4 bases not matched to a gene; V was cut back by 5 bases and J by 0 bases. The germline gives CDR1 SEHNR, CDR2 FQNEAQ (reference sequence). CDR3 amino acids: CASSRNRGSGNTIYF. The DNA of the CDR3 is TGTGCCAGCAGCCGCAACAGGGGCTCTGGAAACACCATATATTTT.

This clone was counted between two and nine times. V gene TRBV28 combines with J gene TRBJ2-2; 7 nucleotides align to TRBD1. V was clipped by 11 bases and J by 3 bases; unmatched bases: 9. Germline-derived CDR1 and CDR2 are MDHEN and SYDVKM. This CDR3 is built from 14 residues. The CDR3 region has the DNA TGTGCCGGAAATTCGGGACAGCACACCGGGGAGCTGTTTTTT. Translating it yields CAGNSGQHTGELFF. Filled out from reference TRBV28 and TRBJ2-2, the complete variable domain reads DVKVTQSSRYLVKRTGEKVFLECVQDMDHENMFWYRQDPGLGLRLIYFSYDVKMKEKGDIPEGYSVSREKKERFSLILESASTNQTSMYLCAGNSGQHTGELFFGEGSRLTVL.

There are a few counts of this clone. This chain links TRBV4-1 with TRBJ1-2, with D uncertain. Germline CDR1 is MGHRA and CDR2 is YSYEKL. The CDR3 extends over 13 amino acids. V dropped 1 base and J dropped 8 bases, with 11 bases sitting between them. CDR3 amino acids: CASSQVFRRGYTF. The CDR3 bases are TGCGCCAGCAGCCAAGTCTTCCGGAGGGGCTACACCTTC.

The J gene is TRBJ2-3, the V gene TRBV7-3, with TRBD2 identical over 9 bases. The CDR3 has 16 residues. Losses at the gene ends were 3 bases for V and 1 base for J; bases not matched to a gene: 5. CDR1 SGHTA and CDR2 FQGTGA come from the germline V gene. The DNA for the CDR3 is TGTGCCAGCAGCTTCGTAGCGGGGGCCCGCACAGATACGCAGTATTTT. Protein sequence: CASSFVAGARTDTQYF.